What follows are 18 T cell receptor beta chains derived from one specimen sequenced in a study of shared clonotypes between healthy human individuals. Profiling relied on immunoSEQ multiplex PCR, and the TCRdb table lists in-frame clones only, not all of them. The sample shows about 2,200,000 clones, about 92% of them seen only once. CD45RO-negative, CCR7-positively selected cells formed the naive CD8 fraction, excluding terminally differentiated effector memory CD45RA+ cells. The sequenced sample was naive CD8+ T cells from PBMCs. Receptor source: a man between 18 and 35 years old in good health. Some clones in this sample may be carry-over from other donors' samples.

V is TRBV6-5 and J is TRBJ1-1, with a weak D call TRBD1 (5 bases). Germline-derived CDR1 and CDR2 are MNHEY and SVGAGI. The CDR3 is 14 residues long. V lost 0 bases to trimming and J lost 4 bases, with 9 bases between them. The chain's CDR3 is CASSYSRGITEAFF. The CDR3 nucleotides are TGTGCCAGCAGTTACTCGAGGGGCATCACTGAAGCTTTCTTT.

This chain links TRBV7-2 with TRBJ2-7; a possible D gene is TRBD1 (6 bases). CDR3 length equals 14 residues. V shed 5 bases and J shed 2 bases, with 13 bases lying between them. CDR1 SGHTA and CDR2 FQGNSA come from the germline V gene. CDR3 bases: TGTGCCAGCAGCCTCAGGGGAACCACCTACGAGCAGTACTTC. Its translation is CASSLRGTTYEQYF.

The genes are TRBV4-2 and TRBJ2-1, with D perhaps TRBD2 (6 bases). In germline, CDR1 is LGHNA, CDR2 YNFKEQ. V was cut by 2 bases and J by 3 bases, with 11 bases left in between. The CDR3 is made up of 15 amino acids. The chain's CDR3 is CASSQMPGSYNEQFF. DNA of the CDR3: TGTGCCAGCAGCCAAATGCCCGGGAGCTACAATGAGCAGTTCTTC.

This chain uses TRBV28 with TRBJ2-4; 7 bases agree with TRBD2. Germline V CDR1 and CDR2: MDHEN, SYDVKM. Unmatched junction bases numbered 10, after V lost 5 bases and J lost 0 bases. The CDR3 is made up of 17 amino acids. The CDR3 DNA is TGTGCCAGCAGTAACTTATCTAGCGGAGTAGCCAAAAACATTCAGTACTTC. Residues: CASSNLSSGVAKNIQYF.

The V gene is TRBV27, the J gene TRBJ1-4; 9 bases match TRBD1. CDR3 size: 14 residues. Germline assignment: CDR1 MNHEY and CDR2 SMNVEV (reference sequence). Losses at the gene ends were 7 bases for V and 6 bases for J; bases not matched to a gene: 6. For the CDR3, the DNA is TGTGCCAGCAAACCCACAGGGGGCTATGAAAAACTGTTTTTT. It specifies CASKPTGGYEKLFF.

The chain carries TRBV5-4 and TRBJ2-3, with D hard to call. The V gene lost 1 base and the J gene lost 2 bases, with 8 bases spanning the gap. The CDR3 runs 14 residues. CDR1 is SGHNT and CDR2 is YYREEE in the germline V gene (reference sequence). This chain's CDR3 is CASSLKPSTDTQYF. In nucleotides, the CDR3 is TGTGCCAGCAGCTTGAAGCCATCCACAGATACGCAGTATTTT.

The CDR3 reads CASSLAGLAGVGLYNEQFF. The CDR3 coding sequence is TGTGCCAGCAGCTTAGCGGGACTAGCGGGAGTTGGGCTCTACAATGAGCAGTTCTTC. The genes are TRBV7-8 and TRBJ2-1; 14 positions agree with TRBD2. This CDR3 region has 19 residues. V was pared by 0 bases and J by 3 bases, with 7 bases of the junction left unmatched. CDR1 and CDR2 (germline): SGHVS, FQNEAQ.

The V call is TRBV27, the J call TRBJ1-3; TRBD1 agrees at 7 bases. Trimming removed 6 bases from V and 3 bases from J; junction bases left unmatched: 5. There are 14 residues in the CDR3. Germline CDR1 is MNHEY and CDR2 is SMNVEV (reference sequence). In DNA, the CDR3 is TGTGCCAGCAGCCCTAGACAGGGTGGAAACACCATATATTTT. Protein sequence: CASSPRQGGNTIYF.

The chain employs TRBV27 and TRBJ2-5; the match to TRBD1 covers 7 bases. With 6 bases clipped from V and 0 bases from J, the junction kept 7 bases outside the gene matches. The CDR3 contains 15 residues. Germline CDR1 reads MNHEY; CDR2 reads SMNVEV (reference sequence). The CDR3 DNA reads as TGTGCCAGCAGGGGCGGACAGGCCTACCAAGAGACCCAGTACTTC. Protein sequence: CASRGGQAYQETQYF.

The rearrangement links TRBV27 to TRBJ2-2; 8 positions agree with TRBD1. This CDR3 spans 15 amino acids. V was clipped by 3 bases and J by 4 bases; unmatched bases: 4. Germline V CDR1 and CDR2: MNHEY, SMNVEV (reference sequence). Written as DNA, the CDR3 is TGTGCCAGCAGTTTGCAAACAGGGGGCACCGGGGAGCTGTTTTTT. This codes for CASSLQTGGTGELFF.

V and J are TRBV5-6 and TRBJ1-1; D call uncertain. Germline CDR1 reads SGHDT; CDR2 reads YYEEEE. The CDR3 loop spans 15 amino acids. V was pared by 4 bases and J by 1 base, with 14 bases between. The CDR3 bases are TGTGCCAGCAGCCAGCGCCCGGTCCCGAACACTGAAGCTTTCTTT. It is translated as CASSQRPVPNTEAFF.

The chain uses TRBV7-8 and TRBJ1-2; D is undetermined. V was shortened by 1 base and J by 7 bases, with 16 bases between the two germline ends. The CDR3 is 15 amino acids. The germline V gene encodes CDR1 SGHVS and CDR2 FQNEAQ. The DNA for the CDR3 is TGTGCCAGCAGCTTAGTCGTTGATTGGGGTAGTGGCTACACCTTC. Translating it yields CASSLVVDWGSGYTF.

V is TRBV9 and J is TRBJ2-1, with D perhaps TRBD1 (5 bases). This CDR3 region has 15 residues. The germline V gene encodes CDR1 SGDLS and CDR2 YYNGEE. V lost 0 bases and J 4 bases, leaving 11 bases between the germline ends. CDR3 DNA sequence: TGTGCCAGCAGCGTAGGTGGGGCCCGATACAATGAGCAGTTCTTC. Translation gives CASSVGGARYNEQFF.

This chain connects TRBV11-3 to TRBJ2-1; D gene unclear. This CDR3 comprises 15 residues. The germline V gene encodes CDR1 SGHNT and CDR2 YENEEA. With 0 bases removed from V and 4 bases from J, the gap between germline ends came to 10 bases. The DNA of the CDR3 is TGTGCCAGCAGCTTAGATGATCGCGCTTACAATGAGCAGTTCTTC. Protein sequence: CASSLDDRAYNEQFF.

As to this clone: Other DNA sequences within the sample encode an identical CDR3. The V gene is TRBV19, the J gene TRBJ2-1, with 13 positions matching TRBD2. The ends lost 5 bases at V and 6 bases at J; junction bases unmatched: 4. This CDR3 region has 15 residues. Germline CDR1 and CDR2: LNHDA and SQIVND (reference sequence). As DNA, the CDR3 is TGTGCCAGTAGTCCCTGGACTAGCGGGAGCAATGAGCAGTTCTTC. It encodes CASSPWTSGSNEQFF.

This rearrangement joins TRBV5-6 to TRBJ2-1; perhaps TRBD2 as D (6 bases). Germline CDR1 and CDR2: SGHDT and YYEEEE. V was cut by 5 bases and J by 0 bases, with 21 bases left in between. This CDR3 has 18 amino acids. The CDR3 sequence: CASSPSTWEAPSYNEQFF. For the CDR3, the DNA is TGTGCCAGCAGTCCGAGCACCTGGGAGGCCCCCTCCTACAATGAGCAGTTCTTC.

This rearrangement joins TRBV2 to TRBJ2-2; weak D call: TRBD1 (5 bases). The length of the CDR3 is 15 residues. Germline V lookup: CDR1 SNHLY, CDR2 FYNNEI. Deletions cut 4 bases from V and 2 bases from J, with 11 bases between. CDR3 in amino acids: CASSGLQDNTGELFF. DNA for the CDR3: TGTGCCAGCAGTGGCTTACAGGACAACACCGGGGAGCTGTTTTTT.

V usage is TRBV10-3 and J usage is TRBJ2-7; D gene uncertain. The CDR3 consists of 14 residues. Trimming pared 0 bases from V and 2 bases from J, leaving 8 bases between. The V gene's germline CDR1 is ENHRY and CDR2 SYGVKD. The CDR3 is CAISESKVAYEQYF. Here the CDR3 DNA reads TGTGCCATCAGTGAGTCGAAGGTAGCCTACGAGCAGTACTTC.